The 10 T cell receptor beta chains listed next were all sequenced from one sample in a study of memory B cells and T cells in multiple sclerosis (dated by TCRdb to 2016 to 2019). After stimulus-free culture of CFSE-labeled PBMCs, the autoproliferating (CFSEdim) and non-proliferating (CFSEhi) T cell fractions were sequenced separately. A total of approximately 48 million CFSE-labeled PBMCs were cultured for less than eight days without stimulus, and replicate wells were then pooled. Receptor amplification or capture employed the immunoSEQ multiplex PCR assay. As stored in TCRdb, this immuneACCESS dataset retains in-frame rearrangements with V and J assigned. A fraction of the clones does not appear; measured against another copy, unresolved V genes explain less than half of the discrepancy, and the remainder lacks a known reason. This sample comprises under 50,000 clones, roughly four fifths of them detected only once. About 1.1% of the sample is taken by the ten largest.

These TCRs' antigens remain unknown. Sequencing was carried out using PBMCs from blood kept in culture. Receptors originate from a human donor with multiple sclerosis.

In nucleotides, the CDR3 is TGCGCCAGCAGCAGAGTATATCCGGTAGGGAAGAACACTGAAGCTTTCTTT. It is translated as CASSRVYPVGKNTEAFF. This sequence joins TRBV4-1 and TRBJ1-1; D remains ambiguous. Germline V gene lookup returns CDR1 MGHRA and CDR2 YSYEKL. The CDR3 sequence is 17 residues long. V was cut by 5 bases and J by 1 base, with 20 bases left in between.

The V call is TRBV6-4, the J call TRBJ2-1; D gene uncertain. The CDR3 spans 14 residues. V was shortened by 3 bases and J by 3 bases, with 9 bases between the two germline ends. Per the germline V gene, CDR1 is MRHNA and CDR2 is SNTAGT. The CDR3: CASSETPDYNEQFF. CDR3 in DNA: TGTGCCAGCAGTGAAACCCCCGACTACAATGAGCAGTTCTTC.

V gene TRBV29-1 combines with J gene TRBJ1-3, with TRBD1 matching over 8 bases. This CDR3 is 13 amino acids long. Germline assignment: CDR1 SQVTM and CDR2 ANQGSEA. With V trimmed by 6 bases and J by 8 bases, 9 bases remained unmatched. Written as DNA, the CDR3 is TGCAGCGTAGTGGGACAGGACGGAGACACCATATATTTT. Translation gives CSVVGQDGDTIYF.

The gene calls are TRBV19 and TRBJ2-1; TRBD2 agrees at 11 bases. V trimming: 10 bases; J trimming: 10 bases; junction bases outside the gene matches: 9. In germline, CDR1 is LNHDA, CDR2 SQIVND (reference sequence). The CDR3 is 13 amino acids. The CDR3 reads CATGTSGYSEQFF. Written as DNA, the CDR3 is TGTGCCACCGGGACTAGCGGATATTCAGAGCAGTTCTTC.

V usage is TRBV10-3 and J usage is TRBJ2-1; D may match TRBD1 or TRBD2 (5 bases each). Trimming shortened V by 7 bases and J by 4 bases, and 14 bases separated the two germline ends. CDR1 is ENHRY and CDR2 is SYGVKD in the germline V gene. There are 14 residues in the CDR3. The CDR3 DNA sequence: TGTGCCATCAAAGAGGGGTTGGGGTACAATGAGCAGTTCTTC. Translation gives CAIKEGLGYNEQFF.

The V and J genes are TRBV5-1 and TRBJ1-3; 8 nucleotides line up with TRBD1. Trimming cost V 3 bases and J 9 bases; bases outside gene matches: 8. Germline V gene lookup returns CDR1 SGHRS and CDR2 YFSETQ. The CDR3 loop spans 14 amino acids. CDR3 sequence reads: CASSSTGGDATIYF. CDR3 nucleotide sequence: TGCGCCAGCAGCTCTACAGGGGGGGATGCCACCATATATTTT.

The chain couples TRBV11-3 to TRBJ2-2, with D tentatively TRBD1 (5 bases). V was cut by 5 bases and J by 4 bases, with 11 bases left in between. There are 14 residues in the CDR3. The germline gives CDR1 SGHNT, CDR2 YENEEA. This CDR3 reads CASSLGHLTGELFF. In DNA, the CDR3 is TGTGCCAGCAGCCTCGGACACCTCACCGGGGAGCTGTTTTTT.

The DNA for the CDR3 is TGTGCCAGCAGTTTTGGGCCAGGGGGCACAGATACGCAGTATTTT. It is translated as CASSFGPGGTDTQYF. This chain uses TRBV27 with TRBJ2-3, with D maybe TRBD1 (6 bases). The CDR3 has 15 amino acids. V was pared by 3 bases and J by 1 base, with 11 bases between. Germline V gene sequence: CDR1 MNHEY, CDR2 SMNVEV (reference sequence).

This clone was counted once. The V call is TRBV11-2, the J call TRBJ2-1; 10 bases match TRBD2. The germline CDR1 and CDR2 sequences are SGHAT and FQNNGV. The J segment lost 10 bases and the V segment lost 3 bases, leaving 6 bases of the junction unmatched. The CDR3 has 14 residues. CDR3 nucleotide sequence: TGTGCCAGCAGCTTGGCTAGCGGGGGACGAGAGCAGTTCTTC. It encodes CASSLASGGREQFF.

The rearrangement joins TRBV6-4 to TRBJ1-6; D ambiguous. V lost 3 bases and J 9 bases, leaving 12 bases between the germline ends. Germline V gives CDR1 MRHNA, CDR2 SNTAGT. The CDR3 is 14 amino acids. The DNA of the CDR3 is TGTGCCAGCAGTGAATCGGGCTTTGGTTCACCCCTCCACTTT. Protein: CASSESGFGSPLHF.